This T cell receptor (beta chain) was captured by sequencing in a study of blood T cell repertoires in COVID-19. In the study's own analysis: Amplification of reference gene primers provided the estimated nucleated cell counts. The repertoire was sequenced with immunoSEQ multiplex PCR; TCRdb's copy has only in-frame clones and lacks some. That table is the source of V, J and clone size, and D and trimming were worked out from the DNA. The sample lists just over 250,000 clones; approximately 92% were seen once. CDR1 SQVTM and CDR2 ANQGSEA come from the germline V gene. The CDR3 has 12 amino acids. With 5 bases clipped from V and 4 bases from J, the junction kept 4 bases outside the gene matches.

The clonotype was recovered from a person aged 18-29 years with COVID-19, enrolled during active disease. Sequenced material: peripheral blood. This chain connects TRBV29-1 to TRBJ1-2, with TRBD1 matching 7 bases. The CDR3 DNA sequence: TGCAGCGTTAGGACAGGCCTCTATGGCTACACCTTC. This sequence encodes CSVRTGLYGYTF.